The clone carrying this TCR beta chain was detected a few times. Its antigen is undetermined. TCRdb ran MiXCR on the RT-PCR reads and lists one entry per CDR3 protein. The sample contains almost 250,000 distinct CDR3 sequences, approximately 12% of which appear only once. These data belong to a study of response to subunit inactivated influenza vaccine. Study-level findings and limits: New T cells are recruited in small numbers by each seasonal influenza vaccination, according to the authors' suggestion.

Trimming pared 1 base from V and 0 bases from J, leaving 9 bases between. The CDR3 is 15 residues long. Per germline, CDR1 DFQATT and CDR2 SNEGSKA (reference sequence). Sequencing used non-naive T cells sorted from PBMCs, obtained around 14 days before vaccination. This TCR was recovered from a middle-aged man who received an inactivated influenza vaccine. The rearrangement uses TRBV20-1 and TRBJ1-4, with a weak D call TRBD1 (5 bases). This chain's CDR3 is CSARVRGATNEKLFF. In DNA, the CDR3 is TGCAGTGCTAGAGTCCGGGGCGCAACTAATGAAAAACTGTTTTTT.